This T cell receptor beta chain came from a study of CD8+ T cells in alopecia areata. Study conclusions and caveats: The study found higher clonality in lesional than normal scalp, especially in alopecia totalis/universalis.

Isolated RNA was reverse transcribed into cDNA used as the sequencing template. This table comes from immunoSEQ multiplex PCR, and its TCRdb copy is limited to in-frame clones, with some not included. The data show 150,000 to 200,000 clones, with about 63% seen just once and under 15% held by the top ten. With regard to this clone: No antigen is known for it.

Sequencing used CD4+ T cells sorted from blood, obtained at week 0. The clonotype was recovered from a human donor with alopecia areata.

This chain's CDR3 is CASSPGREEKTQYF. Written as DNA, the CDR3 is TGTGCCAGCTCACCTGGCAGGGAGGAAAAGACCCAGTACTTC. This chain uses TRBV18 with TRBJ2-5; possible D gene TRBD2, 6 bases. The CDR3 extends over 14 amino acids. Trimming removed 3 bases from V and 6 bases from J, with 14 bases in between. CDR1 is KGHSH and CDR2 is LQKENI in the germline V gene.